A selection of T cell receptor beta chains follows, all from one sample in a study of patients and donors after allogeneic stem cell transplantation. Via MiXCR, TCRdb re-called the RT-PCR reads, giving one row per CDR3 protein. The sample has about 57,000 distinct CDR3 sequences, about an eighth seen once. Sequencing was done on a sample of blood, either unsorted or a sorted T cell fraction (not recorded which). These receptor sequences come from a human donor who was either an allogeneic HSCT recipient or a stem cell or donor lymphocyte infusion donor (not recorded which). It is not recorded whose cells these are; they may come from a transplant donor. CDR3s include the opening cysteine and the closing phenylalanine or tryptophan. A D gene is named only where the DNA matches it firmly. Size is stated for part of the rows, as once, few or many counts, or as a class when the clone is expanded.

>TRBJ2-1|14|TRBV24-1|many|NA
TGTGCCACCAGTGCGCGAGAACGGTGGAATGAGCAGTTCTTC
CATSARERWNEQFF
>TRBJ1-1|15|TRBV12-3/TRBV12-4|many|TRBD1
TGTGCCAGCAGTAAACAGGGGGAATGGCACACTGAAGCTTTCTTT
CASSKQGEWHTEAFF
>TRBJ1-5|12|TRBV12-3/TRBV12-4|many|NA
TGTGCCAGCAGTTTATTCAGGCAGCCCCAGCATTTT
CASSLFRQPQHF
>TRBJ2-3|14|TRBV2|NA|TRBD2
TGTGCCAGCGCTCGACTAGCGGTGACAGATACGCAGTATTTT
CASARLAVTDTQYF
>TRBJ2-7|11|TRBV27|NA|NA
TGTGCCAGCAGTAACTACTACGAGCAGTACTTC
CASSNYYEQYF
>TRBJ2-7|16|TRBV7-2|few|NA
TGTGCCAGCAGCTTAGACGGGATGGGGGCGCGAGGGGAGCAGTACTTC
CASSLDGMGARGEQYF
>TRBJ1-2|14|TRBV6-2/TRBV6-3|many|NA
TGTGCCAGCAGCCCCCCTACAGGGATTGGCGGCTACACCTTC
CASSPPTGIGGYTF
>TRBJ1-3|14|TRBV18|NA|NA
TGTGCCAGCTCACTACAGGGATTTGGAAACACCATATATTTT
CASSLQGFGNTIYF
>TRBJ1-6|15|TRBV7-2|medium-sized|NA
TGTGCCAGCAGCTTAGCGGGGGGCAATAATTCACCCCTCCACTTT
CASSLAGGNNSPLHF
>TRBJ1-5|17|TRBV5-6|NA|NA
TGTGCCAGCAGCTTGGGGCAGGGTATGAATAGCAATCAGCCCCAGCATTTT
CASSLGQGMNSNQPQHF
>TRBJ2-7|15|TRBV27|few|NA
TGTGCCAGCAGTTCCTACAGGGAAAGCTCCTACGAGCAGTACTTC
CASSSYRESSYEQYF
>TRBJ1-5|14|TRBV28|few|NA
TGTGCCAGCAGTTTCGTCCAGGAACATCAGCCCCAGCATTTT
CASSFVQEHQPQHF
>TRBJ2-2|15|TRBV6-5|NA|NA
TGTGCCAGCACCGGAGGCGCAACGAACACCGGGGAGCTGTTTTTT
CASTGGATNTGELFF
>TRBJ1-1|15|TRBV7-9|NA|TRBD1
TGTGCCAGCAGCCTTCGACAGGGCCTGAACACTGAAGCTTTCTTT
CASSLRQGLNTEAFF
>TRBJ2-7|13|TRBV10-3|few|NA
TGTGCCATCAGCCTCGGAGGCACCTACGAGCAGTACTTC
CAISLGGTYEQYF
>TRBJ2-1|15|TRBV7-7|many|TRBD2
TGTGCTAGCAGCCCTACTAGCGGGGAATACAATGAGCAGTTCTTC
CASSPTSGEYNEQFF
>TRBJ2-7|15|TRBV4-1|NA|NA
TGCGCCAGCAGCCAAGCAGGCGGCCTCCCCTACGAGCAGTACTTC
CASSQAGGLPYEQYF
>TRBJ2-1|13|TRBV10-3|NA|NA
TGTGCCATCAATGGGGACTCCTACAATGAGCAGTTCTTC
CAINGDSYNEQFF
>TRBJ2-7|11|TRBV19|NA|NA
TGTGCCAGCCAGGGGACCTACGAGCAGTACTTC
CASQGTYEQYF
>TRBJ2-3|16|TRBV10-3|few|NA
TGTGCCATCAGTACTACCGACTACCCTAGCACAGATACGCAGTATTTT
CAISTTDYPSTDTQYF
>TRBJ2-5|14|TRBV5-1|NA|NA
TGCGCCAGCAGCTTGGGTAGCGGCCAAGAGACCCAGTACTTC
CASSLGSGQETQYF
>TRBJ1-1|13|TRBV29-1|many|NA
TGCAGCGTTGAGGGCAGCTCGAACACTGAAGCTTTCTTT
CSVEGSSNTEAFF
>TRBJ1-6|12|TRBV5-4|NA|NA
TGTGCCAGCAGCTTGGATGGGTCACCCCTCCACTTT
CASSLDGSPLHF
>TRBJ2-7|13|TRBV29-1|NA|TRBD1
TGCAGCGTTGAAGGGACAGGGCTCTACGAGCAGTACTTC
CSVEGTGLYEQYF
>TRBJ1-3|12|TRBV29-1|few|NA
TGCAGCGTTGAGCGAAGTGGAAACACCATATATTTT
CSVERSGNTIYF
>TRBJ2-1|19|TRBV7-9|hyperexpanded|TRBD2
TGTGCCAGCAGCCCCCCAGCCGGGACTAGCGGAGGAAGATACAATGAGCAGTTCTTC
CASSPPAGTSGGRYNEQFF
>TRBJ2-7|12|TRBV5-5|NA|NA
TGTGCCAGCAGCTTGGTACGCTACGAGCAGTACTTC
CASSLVRYEQYF
>TRBJ2-7|15|TRBV27|NA|TRBD1
TGTGCCAGCAGTCCTCACAGGGGATGGGTCGACGAGCAGTACTTC
CASSPHRGWVDEQYF
>TRBJ2-7|18|TRBV10-3|NA|TRBD1
TGTGCCATCAGTGAGGAAGGACAGGGACTCGGTCTCTTCTACGAGCAGTACTTC
CAISEEGQGLGLFYEQYF
>TRBJ2-2|15|TRBV7-8|few|NA
TGTGCCAGCAGCCCAGGCGGAACGAACACCGGGGAGCTGTTTTTT
CASSPGGTNTGELFF
>TRBJ1-3|15|TRBV3-1|few|TRBD1
TGTGCCAGCAGCCAACACGGACAGGGGGCGGACACCATATATTTT
CASSQHGQGADTIYF
>TRBJ2-4|15|TRBV29-1|many|NA
TGCAGCGTTGAGTTAGGGTGGGAAGCCAAAAACATTCAGTACTTC
CSVELGWEAKNIQYF
>TRBJ2-7|17|TRBV20-1|few|TRBD1
TGCAGTGCTAGAGATCTAGGGGGCAGCTTAGAGGCCTACGAGCAGTACTTC
CSARDLGGSLEAYEQYF
>TRBJ2-1|17|TRBV24-1|NA|NA
TGTGCCACCAGTGAGGAGCAGGGTTTCGGGTCCTACAATGAGCAGTTCTTC
CATSEEQGFGSYNEQFF
>TRBJ2-7|13|TRBV18|many|NA
TGTGCCAGCTCCCGGATTGACAGGTACGAGCAGTACTTC
CASSRIDRYEQYF
>TRBJ2-3|14|TRBV29-1|few|NA
TGCAGCGTATCGATTGAGCCCATCACAGATACGCAGTATTTT
CSVSIEPITDTQYF
>TRBJ2-7|13|TRBV29-1|many|TRBD2
TGCAGCGTTTTAGCGGGAGTCTCCTACGAGCAGTACTTC
CSVLAGVSYEQYF
>TRBJ2-7|14|TRBV29-1|few|NA
TGCAGCGTTGAAAACCGGGACGGACCCTACGAGCAGTACTTC
CSVENRDGPYEQYF
>TRBJ1-3|17|TRBV15|many|NA
TGTGCCACCAGCAGGGACTCGGGGCCCCGCTCTGGAAACACCATATATTTT
CATSRDSGPRSGNTIYF
>TRBJ1-1|16|TRBV9|few|NA
TGTGCCAGCAGCGCCGGAGGGGGGAATCTAAGGACTGAAGCTTTCTTT
CASSAGGGNLRTEAFF
>TRBJ2-7|16|TRBV4-2|NA|TRBD1
TGTGCCAGCAGCCGAAACCTGGGACAGGGGGCCTACGAGCAGTACTTC
CASSRNLGQGAYEQYF
>TRBJ2-4|15|TRBV20-1|few|TRBD1
TGCAGTGCTAGGTCAACAGGGGTGGCCAAAAACATTCAGTACTTC
CSARSTGVAKNIQYF
>TRBJ2-7|15|TRBV7-9|NA|NA
TGTGCCAGCAGCCCAAGGGCTACTTCTGCCTACGAGCAGTACTTC
CASSPRATSAYEQYF
>TRBJ2-1|14|TRBV6-5|few|NA
TGTGCCAGCAGTCTCCGGGACTCTGGGGATGAGCAGTTCTTC
CASSLRDSGDEQFF
>TRBJ2-1|16|TRBV24-1|few|TRBD2
TGTGCCACCAGTGATTTAAGACTAGCGGGTCTCAATGAGCAGTTCTTC
CATSDLRLAGLNEQFF
>TRBJ2-7|16|TRBV7-9|NA|TRBD2
TGTGCCAGCAGCTTAGGGCCTAGCGGGAGGGCCCACGAGCAGTACTTC
CASSLGPSGRAHEQYF
>TRBJ1-2|16|TRBV6-1|few|NA
TGTGCCAGCAGTGAAGCCACGGAAGGGGCGTACTATGGCTACACCTTC
CASSEATEGAYYGYTF